The TCR beta chain under discussion was sequenced for a study of blood T cell repertoires in COVID-19. The wider study: Sites across the United States, Italy and Spain contributed samples from acute and convalescent COVID-19. PBMCs, B-cell-depleted T cells, or T cells provided the cDNA or gDNA that made up the material.

Germline V gives CDR1 SGHRS, CDR2 YFSETQ. Trimming cost V 1 base and J 4 bases, with 11 bases left between them. The CDR3 loop spans 15 amino acids. Authors' methods: Reference gene primer amplification yielded estimated nucleated cell counts. TCRdb's table, derived via immunoSEQ multiplex PCR, lists solely in-frame clones and lacks some. V, J and clone size are taken as reported in that table, and D and trimming were inferred from the DNA itself. The sample gives hundreds of thousands of clones, around 89% of which show up once; roughly 0.25% is in the top ten. The sample holds a few counts of this clone.

V is TRBV5-1 and J is TRBJ2-2, with D perhaps TRBD1 (5 bases). Material: peripheral blood. This TCR was recovered from a woman aged 18-35 years with acute or convalescent COVID-19. The DNA of the CDR3 is TGCGCCAGCAGCTTGTATCGACAGATCACCGGGGAGCTGTTTTTT. Translation: CASSLYRQITGELFF.